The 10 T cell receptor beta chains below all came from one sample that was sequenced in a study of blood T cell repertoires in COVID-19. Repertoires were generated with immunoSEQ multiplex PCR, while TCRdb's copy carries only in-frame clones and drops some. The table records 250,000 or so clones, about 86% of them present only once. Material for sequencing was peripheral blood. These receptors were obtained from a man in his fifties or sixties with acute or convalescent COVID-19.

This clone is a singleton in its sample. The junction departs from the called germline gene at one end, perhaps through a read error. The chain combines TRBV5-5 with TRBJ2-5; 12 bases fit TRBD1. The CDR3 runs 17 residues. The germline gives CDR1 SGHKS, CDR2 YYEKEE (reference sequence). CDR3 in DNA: TGTGTCAGCAGCTCCCCCGGGACAGGGGGCCTACGATGGACCCAGTACTTC. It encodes CVSSSPGTGGLRWTQYF.

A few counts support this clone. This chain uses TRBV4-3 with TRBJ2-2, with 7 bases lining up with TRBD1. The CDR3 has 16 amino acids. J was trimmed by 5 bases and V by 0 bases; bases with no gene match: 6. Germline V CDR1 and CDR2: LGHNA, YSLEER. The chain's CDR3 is CASSQDSQGVTGELFF. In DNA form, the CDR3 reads TGCGCCAGCAGCCAAGATTCCCAGGGGGTAACCGGGGAGCTGTTTTTT.

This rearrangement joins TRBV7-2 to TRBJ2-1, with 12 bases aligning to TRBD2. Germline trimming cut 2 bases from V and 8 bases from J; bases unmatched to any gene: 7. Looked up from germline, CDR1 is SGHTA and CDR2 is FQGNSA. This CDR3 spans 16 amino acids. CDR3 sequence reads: CASSLLAGGPGYEQFF. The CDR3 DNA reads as TGTGCCAGCAGCTTACTAGCGGGAGGGCCTGGGTATGAGCAGTTCTTC.

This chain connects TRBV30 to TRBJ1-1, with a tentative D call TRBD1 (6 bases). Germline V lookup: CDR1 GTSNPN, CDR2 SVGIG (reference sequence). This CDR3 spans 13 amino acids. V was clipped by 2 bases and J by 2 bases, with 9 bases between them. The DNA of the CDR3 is TGTGCCTGGAGTAAGGGACAAAACACTGAAGCTTTCTTT. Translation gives CAWSKGQNTEAFF.

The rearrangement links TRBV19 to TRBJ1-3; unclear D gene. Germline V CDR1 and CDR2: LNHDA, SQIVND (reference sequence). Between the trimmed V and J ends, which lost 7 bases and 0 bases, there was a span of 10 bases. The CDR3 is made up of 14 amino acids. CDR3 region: CASNARSSGNTIYF. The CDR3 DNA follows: TGTGCCAGTAACGCTCGGAGCTCTGGAAACACCATATATTTT.

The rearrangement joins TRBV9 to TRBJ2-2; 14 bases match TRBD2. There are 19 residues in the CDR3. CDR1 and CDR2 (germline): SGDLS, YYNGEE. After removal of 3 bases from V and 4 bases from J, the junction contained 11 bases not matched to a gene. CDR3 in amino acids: CASSGGPGLAGVGTGELFF. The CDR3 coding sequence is TGTGCCAGCAGCGGGGGCCCGGGACTAGCGGGAGTTGGCACCGGGGAGCTGTTTTTT.

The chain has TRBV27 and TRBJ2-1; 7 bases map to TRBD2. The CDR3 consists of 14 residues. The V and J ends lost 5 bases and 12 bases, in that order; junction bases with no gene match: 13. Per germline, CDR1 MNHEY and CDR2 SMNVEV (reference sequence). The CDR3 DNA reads TGTGCCAGCAGTCGGCGGGACTACCTACGGGGGCAGTTCTTC. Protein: CASSRRDYLRGQFF.

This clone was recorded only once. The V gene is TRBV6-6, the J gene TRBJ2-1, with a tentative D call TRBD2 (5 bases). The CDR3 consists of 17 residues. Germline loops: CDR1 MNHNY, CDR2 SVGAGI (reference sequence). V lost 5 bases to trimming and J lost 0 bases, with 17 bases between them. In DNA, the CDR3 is TGTGCCAGCAGTCCCTGGGCGGGCGCAAGCTCCTACAATGAGCAGTTCTTC. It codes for CASSPWAGASSYNEQFF.

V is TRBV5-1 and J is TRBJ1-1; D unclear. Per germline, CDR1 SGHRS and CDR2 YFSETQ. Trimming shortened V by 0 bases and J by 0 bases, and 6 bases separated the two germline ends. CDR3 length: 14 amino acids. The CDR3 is CASSLDTLNTEAFF. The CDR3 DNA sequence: TGCGCCAGCAGCTTGGACACGTTGAACACTGAAGCTTTCTTT.

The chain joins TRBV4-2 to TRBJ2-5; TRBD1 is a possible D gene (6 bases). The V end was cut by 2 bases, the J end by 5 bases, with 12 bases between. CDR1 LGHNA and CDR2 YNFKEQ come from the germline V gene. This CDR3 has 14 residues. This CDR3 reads CASSQPGQGETQYF. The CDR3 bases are TGTGCCAGCAGCCAACCGGGACAAGGGGAGACCCAGTACTTC.